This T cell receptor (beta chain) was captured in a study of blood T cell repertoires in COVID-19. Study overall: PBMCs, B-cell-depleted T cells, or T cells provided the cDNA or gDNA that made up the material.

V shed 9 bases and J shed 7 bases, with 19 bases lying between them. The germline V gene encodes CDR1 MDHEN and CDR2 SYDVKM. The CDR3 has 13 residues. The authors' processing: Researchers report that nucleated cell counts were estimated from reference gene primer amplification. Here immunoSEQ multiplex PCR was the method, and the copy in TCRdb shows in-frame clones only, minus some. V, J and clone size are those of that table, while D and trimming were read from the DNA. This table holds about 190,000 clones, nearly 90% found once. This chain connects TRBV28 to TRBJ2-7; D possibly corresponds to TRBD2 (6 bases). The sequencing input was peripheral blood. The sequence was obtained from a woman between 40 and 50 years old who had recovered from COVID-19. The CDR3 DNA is TGTGCCAGAGGGAGGTACCGGGGTGGAGAGCAGTACTTC. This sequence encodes CARGRYRGGEQYF.